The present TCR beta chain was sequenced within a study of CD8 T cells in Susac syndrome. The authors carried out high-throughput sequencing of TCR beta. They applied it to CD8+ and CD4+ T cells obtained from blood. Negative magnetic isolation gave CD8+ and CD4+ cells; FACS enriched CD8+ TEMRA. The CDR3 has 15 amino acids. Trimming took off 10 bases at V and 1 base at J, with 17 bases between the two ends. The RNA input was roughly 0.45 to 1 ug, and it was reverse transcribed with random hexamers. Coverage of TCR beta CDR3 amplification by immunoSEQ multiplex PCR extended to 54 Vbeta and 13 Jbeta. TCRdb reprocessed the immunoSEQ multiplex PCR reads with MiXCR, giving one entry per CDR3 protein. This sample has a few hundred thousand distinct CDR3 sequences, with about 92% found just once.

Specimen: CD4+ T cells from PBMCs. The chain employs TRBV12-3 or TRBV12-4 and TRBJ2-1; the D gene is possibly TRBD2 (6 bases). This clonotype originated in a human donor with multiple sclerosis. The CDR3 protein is CATSAGLVSYNEQFF. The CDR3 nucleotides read TGTGCCACCTCTGCGGGGCTGGTATCCTACAATGAGCAGTTCTTC.